This is a list of T cell receptor beta chains from one sample in a study of blood T cell repertoires in COVID-19. Sequencing was performed with immunoSEQ multiplex PCR; in TCRdb, only in-frame clones are kept and a portion is missing. Counted here are 140,000 or so clones, about 83% occurring once; the ten biggest clones make up roughly 15%. The sequenced sample consisted of peripheral blood. These receptors originate from a man aged 45-60 years with acute or convalescent COVID-19. The CDR3 runs from the conserved cysteine through the conserved F or W. A D gene is named only where the DNA matches it firmly. Only part of the rows carry a size: once, few, many, or a class if the clone is expanded.

d_call: TRBD1; v_call: TRBV27; clone_size: few; j_call: TRBJ2-7; cdr3_nt: TGTGCCAGCAGTATAGGACAGGGTAGGCAGTACTTC; cdr3_aa: CASSIGQGRQYF
d_call: .; v_call: TRBV21-1; clone_size: few; j_call: TRBJ1-6; cdr3_nt: TGTGCCAGCAGGTTGGGACAGCCCTATAATTCACCCCTCCACTTT; cdr3_aa: CASRLGQPYNSPLHF
d_call: TRBD1; v_call: TRBV12-3/TRBV12-4; clone_size: .; j_call: TRBJ1-1; cdr3_nt: TGTGCCAGCTCCCCAGGGGGCAGGACGGCTTTCTTT; cdr3_aa: CASSPGGRTAFF
d_call: TRBD1; v_call: TRBV5-4; clone_size: .; j_call: TRBJ1-2; cdr3_nt: TGTGCCAGCAGCACTCCGGGACAGGGGATTGGTGGCTACACCTTC; cdr3_aa: CASSTPGQGIGGYTF
d_call: .; v_call: TRBV23-1; clone_size: .; j_call: TRBJ1-4; cdr3_nt: TGCGCCAGCAGTCCCCTGAAAGGGGATAATGAAAAACTGTTTTTT; cdr3_aa: CASSPLKGDNEKLFF
d_call: .; v_call: TRBV29-1; clone_size: .; j_call: TRBJ1-1; cdr3_nt: TGCAGCGTGGGAGGACAGAACACTGAAGCTTTCTTT; cdr3_aa: CSVGGQNTEAFF
d_call: .; v_call: TRBV7-9; clone_size: .; j_call: TRBJ1-2; cdr3_nt: TGTGCCAGCAGCTTAGCAACAGGCCGGTTAGTTTATGGCTACACCTTC; cdr3_aa: CASSLATGRLVYGYTF
d_call: .; v_call: TRBV10-3; clone_size: .; j_call: TRBJ1-5; cdr3_nt: TGTGCCATCGGGGACTCTAGAAATCAGCCCCAGCATTTT; cdr3_aa: CAIGDSRNQPQHF
d_call: .; v_call: TRBV19; clone_size: few; j_call: TRBJ2-6; cdr3_nt: TGTGCCAGTAGTATAGGGTTCACAGCTGGGGCCAACGTCCTGACTTTC; cdr3_aa: CASSIGFTAGANVLTF
d_call: .; v_call: TRBV7-2; clone_size: .; j_call: TRBJ1-1; cdr3_nt: TGTGCCAGCAGCTTAAACTGGGGCGGCACTGAAGCTTTCTTT; cdr3_aa: CASSLNWGGTEAFF
d_call: TRBD1; v_call: TRBV7-8; clone_size: .; j_call: TRBJ2-6; cdr3_nt: TGTGCCAGCACCACGGGGACAGGGGGAACCTCTGGGGCCAACGTCCTGACTTTC; cdr3_aa: CASTTGTGGTSGANVLTF
d_call: TRBD1; v_call: TRBV5-1; clone_size: .; j_call: TRBJ1-6; cdr3_nt: TGCGCCAGCAGCATCTCGGGACAGTCCACTTCACCCCTCCACTTT; cdr3_aa: CASSISGQSTSPLHF
d_call: TRBD1; v_call: TRBV5-1; clone_size: .; j_call: TRBJ2-3; cdr3_nt: TGCGCCAGCAGCCCGGACAGGGTTTTGACAGATACGCAGTATTTT; cdr3_aa: CASSPDRVLTDTQYF
d_call: TRBD1; v_call: TRBV6-5; clone_size: .; j_call: TRBJ1-2; cdr3_nt: TGTGCCAGCAGTTACTCTGGGACAGGGGGCTTTGGCTACACCTTC; cdr3_aa: CASSYSGTGGFGYTF
d_call: .; v_call: TRBV10-3; clone_size: .; j_call: TRBJ2-1; cdr3_nt: TGTGCCGTGGACAATGGGTACAATGAGCAGTTCTTC; cdr3_aa: CAVDNGYNEQFF
d_call: TRBD1; v_call: TRBV12-3/TRBV12-4; clone_size: .; j_call: TRBJ1-2; cdr3_nt: TGTGCCAGCAGTCCCGACAGGGGGCGAGGCTACACCTTC; cdr3_aa: CASSPDRGRGYTF
d_call: .; v_call: TRBV5-1; clone_size: .; j_call: TRBJ1-2; cdr3_nt: TGCGCCAGCAGCTTGGAGGGGACAACTAACTATGGCTACACCTTC; cdr3_aa: CASSLEGTTNYGYTF
d_call: .; v_call: TRBV24-1; clone_size: .; j_call: TRBJ2-5; cdr3_nt: TGTGCCACGGCTTGGGGCGGGGAAGGCGAGACCCAGTACTTC; cdr3_aa: CATAWGGEGETQYF
d_call: TRBD2; v_call: TRBV5-1; clone_size: few; j_call: TRBJ2-3; cdr3_nt: TGCGCCAGCAGCTTTAGCGGGGGGGCAGGAGATACGCAGTATTTT; cdr3_aa: CASSFSGGAGDTQYF
d_call: .; v_call: TRBV11-2; clone_size: .; j_call: TRBJ2-3; cdr3_nt: TGTGCCAGCAGCCCAGGACAGATAAGCACAGATACGCAGTATTTT; cdr3_aa: CASSPGQISTDTQYF
d_call: .; v_call: TRBV29-1; clone_size: .; j_call: TRBJ2-7; cdr3_nt: TGCAGCGTTGAAGATCTTGACCCTTGGGGGGGCGAACGTTACGAGCAGTACTTC; cdr3_aa: CSVEDLDPWGGERYEQYF
d_call: .; v_call: TRBV7-8; clone_size: .; j_call: TRBJ1-3; cdr3_nt: TGTGCCAGCAGCCCAAGGGGTCCCACATCCTCTGGAAACACCATATATTTT; cdr3_aa: CASSPRGPTSSGNTIYF
d_call: TRBD1; v_call: TRBV29-1; clone_size: .; j_call: TRBJ1-2; cdr3_nt: TGCAGCGTAGGGACAGCCTTCTATGGCTACACCTTC; cdr3_aa: CSVGTAFYGYTF
d_call: .; v_call: TRBV7-3; clone_size: .; j_call: TRBJ2-1; cdr3_nt: TGTGCCAGCAGCTCCGGGGTCTACAATGAGCAGTTCTTC; cdr3_aa: CASSSGVYNEQFF
d_call: TRBD2; v_call: TRBV7-8; clone_size: .; j_call: TRBJ2-3; cdr3_nt: TGTGCCAGCAGCTTAGCGCGTCTGCTAGCGGGGGCCAGGGATACGCAGTATTTT; cdr3_aa: CASSLARLLAGARDTQYF
d_call: TRBD1; v_call: TRBV13; clone_size: .; j_call: TRBJ2-7; cdr3_nt: TGTGCCAGCAGCTTACAGGGGGCCTACGAGCAGTACTTC; cdr3_aa: CASSLQGAYEQYF
d_call: TRBD2; v_call: TRBV7-8; clone_size: .; j_call: TRBJ2-3; cdr3_nt: TGTGCCAGCAGCATAACTAGCGGGGGGGGAGATACGCAGTATTTT; cdr3_aa: CASSITSGGGDTQYF
d_call: .; v_call: TRBV5-5; clone_size: .; j_call: TRBJ1-1; cdr3_nt: TGTGCCACGGGGAGCCAGCCTGTGAACACTGAAGCTTTCTTT; cdr3_aa: CATGSQPVNTEAFF
d_call: TRBD2; v_call: TRBV6-2/TRBV6-3; clone_size: .; j_call: TRBJ2-3; cdr3_nt: TGTGCCAGCAGTTCCGCTTTAGCGGGTGTCGGGTCAGATACGCAGTATTTT; cdr3_aa: CASSSALAGVGSDTQYF
d_call: TRBD2; v_call: TRBV5-1; clone_size: .; j_call: TRBJ2-5; cdr3_nt: TGCGCCAGCAGCTTTCCTAGCGGGGGGCCGGGGGAGACCCAGTACTTC; cdr3_aa: CASSFPSGGPGETQYF
d_call: .; v_call: TRBV10-2; clone_size: .; j_call: TRBJ1-5; cdr3_nt: TGCGCCAGCAGTGATGCGAATCAGCCCCAGCATTTT; cdr3_aa: CASSDANQPQHF
d_call: .; v_call: TRBV11-2; clone_size: .; j_call: TRBJ1-1; cdr3_nt: TGTGCCAGCAGCCCTCAAGGTCTGGGACTGAGGAGGACTGAAGCTTTCTTT; cdr3_aa: CASSPQGLGLRRTEAFF
d_call: .; v_call: TRBV12-5; clone_size: .; j_call: TRBJ2-1; cdr3_nt: TGTGCTAGTGGCCTAGAATACAATGAGCAGTTCTTC; cdr3_aa: CASGLEYNEQFF
d_call: TRBD1; v_call: TRBV6-5; clone_size: .; j_call: TRBJ2-7; cdr3_nt: TGTGCCAGCAGCCCAACCAGGGGGATCTACGAGCAGTACTTC; cdr3_aa: CASSPTRGIYEQYF
d_call: .; v_call: TRBV5-6; clone_size: .; j_call: TRBJ1-1; cdr3_nt: TGTGCCAGCAGCACCCTCAGGGGCGCTGGGGACACTGAAGCTTTCTTT; cdr3_aa: CASSTLRGAGDTEAFF
d_call: TRBD2; v_call: TRBV19; clone_size: many; j_call: TRBJ2-3; cdr3_nt: TGTGCCAGTAGTATCGGACTAGCGTCAGATACGCAGTATTTT; cdr3_aa: CASSIGLASDTQYF
d_call: TRBD1; v_call: TRBV27; clone_size: .; j_call: TRBJ2-1; cdr3_nt: TGTGCCAGCAGTTGGGGGGGGACAGGGGGCAGTTATGAGCAGTTCTTC; cdr3_aa: CASSWGGTGGSYEQFF
d_call: .; v_call: TRBV9; clone_size: .; j_call: TRBJ1-2; cdr3_nt: TGTGCCAGCAGCTCAGGGGCTAACTATGGCTACACCTTC; cdr3_aa: CASSSGANYGYTF
d_call: .; v_call: TRBV2; clone_size: .; j_call: TRBJ2-5; cdr3_nt: TGTGCCAGCATCAAGGGGGAGTCGGGGGAGACCCAGTACTTC; cdr3_aa: CASIKGESGETQYF
d_call: .; v_call: TRBV7-2; clone_size: .; j_call: TRBJ2-5; cdr3_nt: TGTGCCAGCAGCGTCGTAGGAGGAGGGTCAGAGACCCAGTACTTC; cdr3_aa: CASSVVGGGSETQYF
d_call: .; v_call: TRBV2; clone_size: few; j_call: TRBJ2-5; cdr3_nt: TGTGCCAGCAGTGAGCAGGTCGGAAGGGGCCAGTACTTC; cdr3_aa: CASSEQVGRGQYF
d_call: .; v_call: TRBV24-1; clone_size: .; j_call: TRBJ1-2; cdr3_nt: TGTGCCACCAGTGGCGGGGAATCCGGATATTTGGGCTACACCTTC; cdr3_aa: CATSGGESGYLGYTF
d_call: .; v_call: TRBV11-2; clone_size: once; j_call: TRBJ2-5; cdr3_nt: TGTGCCAGCAGCTCCAGGGGAGAGACCCAGTACTTC; cdr3_aa: CASSSRGETQYF
d_call: TRBD1; v_call: TRBV11-2; clone_size: once; j_call: TRBJ1-6; cdr3_nt: TGTGCCAGCCATATGCAGGGGGCGGATAATTCACCCCTCCACTTT; cdr3_aa: CASHMQGADNSPLHF
d_call: .; v_call: TRBV28; clone_size: .; j_call: TRBJ1-2; cdr3_nt: TGTGCCAGCAGTACCCCCAGGGTCCGTGAGATTGGCTACACCTTC; cdr3_aa: CASSTPRVREIGYTF
d_call: TRBD1; v_call: TRBV28; clone_size: .; j_call: TRBJ2-2; cdr3_nt: TGTGCCAGCAGTTTAAGGTACAGGGGACACACCGGGGAGCTGTTTTTT; cdr3_aa: CASSLRYRGHTGELFF
d_call: TRBD1; v_call: TRBV5-1; clone_size: .; j_call: TRBJ2-5; cdr3_nt: TGCGCCAGCAGCTTGGCAAACGGACAGGTCGAGACCCAGTACTTC; cdr3_aa: CASSLANGQVETQYF
d_call: .; v_call: TRBV10-2; clone_size: .; j_call: TRBJ2-3; cdr3_nt: TGCGCCAGCAGTGAGACAGGGAGTACAGATACGCAGTATTTT; cdr3_aa: CASSETGSTDTQYF
d_call: .; v_call: TRBV2; clone_size: once; j_call: TRBJ1-2; cdr3_nt: TGTGCCAGCAGTGGGGAGGGAGCTAACTATGGCTACACCTTC; cdr3_aa: CASSGEGANYGYTF
d_call: .; v_call: TRBV20-1; clone_size: few; j_call: TRBJ1-2; cdr3_nt: TGCAGTGCTCGGGAGGGGAATGGCTACACCTTC; cdr3_aa: CSAREGNGYTF
d_call: .; v_call: TRBV13; clone_size: .; j_call: TRBJ2-4; cdr3_nt: TGTGCCAGCAGCTTTTTTTCGGCGGCGGGCATTCAGTACTTC; cdr3_aa: CASSFFSAAGIQYF
d_call: TRBD1; v_call: TRBV12-5; clone_size: .; j_call: TRBJ2-2; cdr3_nt: TGTGCTAGTGGTTTGGGACAGGGGGCCTTGGGCCTGAACACCGGGGAGCTGTTTTTT; cdr3_aa: CASGLGQGALGLNTGELFF
d_call: .; v_call: TRBV7-9; clone_size: .; j_call: TRBJ1-1; cdr3_nt: TGTGCCAGCAGCTGGAGCGGGGGGCGTGAAGCTTTCTTT; cdr3_aa: CASSWSGGREAFF
d_call: .; v_call: TRBV2; clone_size: .; j_call: TRBJ2-7; cdr3_nt: TGTGCCAGCAGTACAAAGGGGTTCACCTACGAGCAGTACTTC; cdr3_aa: CASSTKGFTYEQYF
d_call: .; v_call: TRBV5-1; clone_size: .; j_call: TRBJ1-2; cdr3_nt: TGCGCCAGCAGCTGGGCCAGAGCTAACTATGGCTACACCTTC; cdr3_aa: CASSWARANYGYTF
d_call: TRBD1; v_call: TRBV2; clone_size: once; j_call: TRBJ1-2; cdr3_nt: TGTGCCAGCAGCGCAGGACAGGGCTATGGCTACACCTTC; cdr3_aa: CASSAGQGYGYTF
d_call: .; v_call: TRBV5-6; clone_size: .; j_call: TRBJ1-4; cdr3_nt: TGTGCCAGCAGCTTGGCCGGTCGGGGGAGGGGATCTAATGAAAAACTGTTTTTT; cdr3_aa: CASSLAGRGRGSNEKLFF